This section outlines one T cell receptor (beta chain) sequence together with its context. The sample belongs to a study of blood T cell repertoires in COVID-19. Study-wide background: T cells, B-cell-depleted T cells, or PBMCs provided the cDNA or gDNA that served as material.

CDR3 length: 15 residues. Germline V lookup: CDR1 MDHEN, CDR2 SYDVKM. The V and J ends lost 1 base and 4 bases respectively, with 11 bases between them. Per the original methods: For nucleated cells, counts were estimated from reference gene primer amplification. Sequencing used immunoSEQ multiplex PCR; TCRdb keeps in-frame clones, though not all of them. D and trimming come from the DNA, and the V and J calls and clone size come from that table. The sample yields roughly 380,000 clones, around nine tenths seen once. Recruits, aged about 18 to 100 years, lived in 20 to 30 US areas. Membership in each cohort depended on participant-reported clinical history.

The receptor was isolated from a woman between 25 and 40 years old who had been exposed to COVID-19. The sample was PBMCs or T cells enriched from blood (not recorded which). V and J are TRBV28 and TRBJ1-5; D gene uncertain. The CDR3 spells CASSLYPGPNQPQHF. The DNA of the CDR3 is TGTGCCAGCAGTTTATACCCGGGTCCTAATCAGCCCCAGCATTTT.